This section outlines one TCR beta chain sequence together with its context. Its target is not known. Researchers ran the PCR with 60 Vbeta and 13 Jbeta primers. TCRdb's table, derived via immunoSEQ multiplex PCR, lists solely in-frame clones and lacks some. The sample has around 170,000 clones, roughly 80% seen once. Donors sampled were nominally healthy, though unrecorded immune exposures were likely. CDR1 and CDR2 (germline): MNHEY, SVGAGI. Between the trimmed V and J ends, which lost 6 bases and 2 bases, there was a span of 12 bases. CDR3 size: 14 residues. The sample comes from a study of cytomegalovirus exposure and HLA in healthy donors. Study findings and constraints: Most TCR sequences proved rare, with some public TCRs found in many donors. One cluster of highly shared sequence variants probably arose as a sequencing artifact. Reports state that TCR beta sequences accurately predicted most subjects' HLA-A and HLA-B alleles.

The receptor comes from a middle-aged man in good health and CMV-seropositive. Material: PBMCs. This chain joins TRBV6-5 and TRBJ2-3; the D gene is possibly TRBD1 (6 bases). CDR3 nucleotide sequence: TGTGCCAGCAGGAGGACAGCCGACACAGATACGCAGTATTTT. Translating it yields CASRRTADTDTQYF.